A single sample gave rise to the 30 T cell receptor beta chains below, sequenced in a study of CD8+ T cells in alopecia areata (dated by TCRdb to between 2017 and 2018). Reading the label with the study, this specimen's time point is: four to five weeks on oral tofacitinib. The treatment or condition label for this specimen denotes: oral pan-JAK inhibitor, 5-10 mg twice daily. From alopecia areata patients, peripheral blood was collected along with lesional scalp punch biopsies. Library prep was done by the immunoSEQ multiplex PCR assay. For TCR sequencing, RNA was extracted from every sample and reverse transcribed into cDNA to serve as template. As stored in TCRdb, this immuneACCESS dataset retains in-frame rearrangements with V and J assigned. A fraction of the clones does not appear; measured against another copy, unresolved V genes explain less than half of the discrepancy, and the remainder lacks a known reason. For this sample there are over 15,000 clones; approximately 56% appear just once. The ten biggest clones cover 7.5% to 9.5% of the sample.

The sequences come from skin, collected at week 4, from a patient treated with tofacitinib. The receptors originated from a human donor with alopecia areata.

This clone turned up a few times. The chain has TRBV14 and TRBJ1-3, with TRBD1 matching over 7 bases. The CDR3 runs 22 residues. V shed 4 bases, J shed 1 base, and the junction held 25 bases outside the gene matches. CDR1 is SGHDN, CDR2 FVKESK, per germline. As DNA, the CDR3 is TGTGCCAGCAGCCGATTAAAACCGACCGGGACAGCCCAGAGGGGTTCTGGAAACACCATATATTTT. It translates to CASSRLKPTGTAQRGSGNTIYF.

By sample fraction, this clone is medium-sized. The CDR3 is CASSTGIYEQYF. CDR3 nucleotide sequence: TGTGCCAGTAGTACAGGGATCTACGAGCAGTACTTC. This chain joins TRBV19 and TRBJ2-7; D may be TRBD1 (5 bases). The CDR3 runs 12 residues. Trimming removed 4 bases at V and 3 bases at J, with 7 bases between. The germline gives CDR1 LNHDA, CDR2 SQIVND (reference sequence).

The chain employs TRBV30 and TRBJ2-1; 8 nucleotides match TRBD1. Germline CDR1 reads GTSNPN; CDR2 reads SVGIG (reference sequence). V was pared by 2 bases and J by 12 bases, with 9 bases of the junction left unmatched. The CDR3 spans 13 residues. The CDR3 DNA sequence: TGTGCCTGGAGTTCTGTACCGGGACAGGCGCAGTTCTTC. This translates into CAWSSVPGQAQFF.

There are a few counts of this clone. The gene calls are TRBV28 and TRBJ2-1; 7 positions agree with TRBD1. There are 18 residues in the CDR3. The J segment lost 6 bases and the V segment lost 8 bases, leaving 22 bases of the junction unmatched. CDR1 and CDR2 (germline): MDHEN, SYDVKM. The CDR3 nucleotides read TGTGCCAGCGGAAACAGGGGAAGGGGTCCCTTAGGGGTCAATGAGCAGTTCTTC. Its protein is CASGNRGRGPLGVNEQFF.

Written as DNA, the CDR3 is TGCGCCAGCAGCCCGGACGGGAGCTCCTATAATTCACCCCTCCACTTT. It codes for CASSPDGSSYNSPLHF. The gene calls are TRBV5-1 and TRBJ1-6, with D uncertain. Trimming took 4 bases from V and 0 from J, leaving 11 bases between them. CDR1 and CDR2 from the germline V gene are SGHRS and YFSETQ. The CDR3 spans 16 residues. The whole variable domain, remainder taken from reference TRBV5-1 and TRBJ1-6, is KAGVTQTPRYLIKTRGQQVTLSCSPISGHRSVSWYQQTPGQGLQFLFEYFSETQRNKGNFPGRFSGRQFSNSRSEMNVSTLELGDSALYLCASSPDGSSYNSPLHFGNGTRLTVT.

This clone is termed medium-sized. The rearrangement links TRBV27 to TRBJ2-1; TRBD2 aligns across 8 bases. The CDR3 is 15 residues long. The junction had 7 bases not matched to a gene; V was cut back by 6 bases and J by 3 bases. Looked up from germline, CDR1 is MNHEY and CDR2 is SMNVEV (reference sequence). The chain's CDR3 is CASSVRGGIYNEQFF. The CDR3 nucleotides read TGTGCCAGCAGCGTACGGGGGGGGATCTACAATGAGCAGTTCTTC.

The chain combines TRBV14 with TRBJ2-2; D is unresolved. From germline, CDR1 is SGHDN and CDR2 FVKESK. The CDR3 has 16 amino acids. Trimming removed 4 bases from V and 1 base from J, with 13 bases in between. Here the CDR3 reads CASSPRGPLNTGELFF. The CDR3 coding sequence is TGTGCCAGCAGCCCCCGAGGACCTTTGAACACCGGGGAGCTGTTTTTT.

The rearrangement links TRBV4-1 to TRBJ2-5; 7 bases map to TRBD1. There are 16 residues in the CDR3. Germline V lookup: CDR1 MGHRA, CDR2 YSYEKL. V trimming: 1 base; J trimming: 0 bases; junction bases outside the gene matches: 5. The CDR3 reads CASSQGADRHQETQYF. The CDR3 DNA reads TGCGCCAGCAGCCAAGGGGCGGACAGGCACCAAGAGACCCAGTACTTC.

V usage is TRBV6-5 and J usage is TRBJ2-7, with D possibly being TRBD1 (5 bases). Per the germline V gene, CDR1 is MNHEY and CDR2 is SVGAGI. V gave up 8 bases and J gave up 1 base, with 9 bases separating them. The CDR3 is 12 amino acids. In nucleotides, the CDR3 is TGTGCCAGCTCCCACAGGTCCTACGAGCAGTACTTC. It codes for CASSHRSYEQYF.

The chain recombines TRBV7-9 with TRBJ2-1; TRBD2 agrees at 10 bases. Germline loops: CDR1 SEHNR, CDR2 FQNEAQ (reference sequence). V was clipped by 8 bases and J by 0 bases; unmatched bases: 7. The CDR3 sequence is 16 residues long. The CDR3 bases are TGTGCCAGCGTCCCCAGCGGGGGGGCCTCCTACAATGAGCAGTTCTTC. This translates into CASVPSGGASYNEQFF.

The chain joins TRBV6-1 to TRBJ2-6, with D possibly being TRBD1 (5 bases). Trimming took 0 bases from V and 3 from J, leaving 9 bases between them. This CDR3 comprises 16 residues. Germline lookup yields CDR1 MNHNS and CDR2 SASEGT. In nucleotides, the CDR3 is TGTGCCAGCAGTGAAGCCCAGGGAAGTGGGGCCAACGTCCTGACTTTC. Amino acid sequence: CASSEAQGSGANVLTF.

For this clone: Germline and junction disagree at one end, which may indicate a read error. V usage is TRBV7-7 and J usage is TRBJ2-2; D might be TRBD2 (6 bases). The CDR3 runs 17 residues. Germline V gives CDR1 SSHAT, CDR2 FNYEAQ (reference sequence). The CDR3 DNA reads TGTGCTAGCAGCTTACGGGCGGGGAGGTTCAACACCGGGGAGCTGTTTTTT. It codes for CASSLRAGRFNTGELFF.

The rearrangement links TRBV7-9 to TRBJ2-3; D not certain. The length of the CDR3 is 14 residues. The V gene's germline CDR1 is SEHNR and CDR2 FQNEAQ (reference sequence). V was clipped by 3 bases and J by 4 bases, with 11 bases between them. Here the CDR3 reads CASSLVGNPDTQYF. The CDR3 DNA follows: TGTGCCAGCAGCTTGGTAGGGAATCCAGATACGCAGTATTTT.

This clone was counted only a few times. The J gene is TRBJ2-1, the V gene TRBV11-2, with 9 bases aligning to TRBD2. CDR1 SGHAT and CDR2 FQNNGV come from the germline V gene. With V trimmed by 5 bases and J by 8 bases, 13 bases remained unmatched. The CDR3 sequence is 16 residues long. The CDR3 protein is CASSRPMAGGHYEQFF. The CDR3 bases are TGTGCCAGCAGCCGCCCAATGGCGGGGGGGCACTATGAGCAGTTCTTC.

In its sample, this clone is medium-sized (0.01 to 0.1%). The genes are TRBV7-2 and TRBJ1-4; D gene unclear. Germline lookup yields CDR1 SGHTA and CDR2 FQGNSA. V was pared by 2 bases and J by 0 bases, with 13 bases between. The CDR3 is made up of 17 amino acids. CDR3: CASSLRPTGATNEKLFF. The CDR3, as DNA: TGTGCCAGCAGCTTAAGACCGACTGGGGCAACTAATGAAAAACTGTTTTTT.

The V and J genes are TRBV30 and TRBJ2-2; D gene uncertain. This CDR3 contains 15 residues. Germline V gene lookup returns CDR1 GTSNPN and CDR2 SVGIG (reference sequence). Between the trimmed V and J ends, which lost 0 bases and 3 bases, there was a span of 11 bases. CDR3 coding DNA: TGTGCCTGGAGTGTCCAGTCGCTATACACCGGGGAGCTGTTTTTT. Amino acids: CAWSVQSLYTGELFF.

This chain uses TRBV27 with TRBJ2-1; D perhaps matches TRBD2 (5 bases). Germline V gene data show CDR1 as MNHEY and CDR2 as SMNVEV (reference sequence). Between the trimmed V and J ends, which lost 5 bases and 2 bases, there was a span of 13 bases. The CDR3 extends over 15 amino acids. CDR3 sequence: CASSPTRGPYNEQFF. The DNA for the CDR3 is TGTGCCAGCAGTCCCACCCGAGGGCCCTACAATGAGCAGTTCTTC.

In its sample, this clone was seen a few times. The chain combines TRBV11-3 with TRBJ2-5, with a tentative D call TRBD2 (7 bases). Trimming took off 5 bases at V and 4 bases at J, with 17 bases between the two ends. Germline V gives CDR1 SGHNT, CDR2 YENEEA. The CDR3 is 15 amino acids. The CDR3 DNA follows: TGTGCCAGCAGCCGAGGCCGGAGGGGGGGAGAGACCCAGTACTTC. Protein product: CASSRGRRGGETQYF.

The rearrangement uses TRBV9 and TRBJ1-2; D call uncertain. The length of the CDR3 is 13 residues. Deletions cut 4 bases from V and 4 bases from J, with 11 bases between. Per the germline V gene, CDR1 is SGDLS and CDR2 is YYNGEE. The CDR3 coding sequence is TGTGCCAGCAGCCCCAGTACAAGCTATGGCTACACCTTC. This translates into CASSPSTSYGYTF.

CDR3 DNA: TGTGCCAGCAGTGAAAGGGCAGGGGGGACCTACAATGAGCAGTTCTTC. It codes for CASSERAGGTYNEQFF. J is TRBJ2-1 and V is TRBV2, with TRBD1 as a possible D gene (7 bases). The germline V gene encodes CDR1 SNHLY and CDR2 FYNNEI. The CDR3 sequence is 16 residues long. Trimming shortened V by 2 bases and J by 2 bases, and 13 bases separated the two germline ends.

This clone was seen just once. J is TRBJ1-2 and V is TRBV5-8; 10 positions agree with TRBD1. Germline CDR1 reads SGHTS; CDR2 reads YDEGEE. V shed 5 bases, J shed 5 bases, and the junction held 18 bases outside the gene matches. The CDR3 covers 18 residues. This CDR3 is CASSPYSGGTGVRYGYTF. The CDR3 region has the DNA TGTGCCAGCAGTCCCTACTCCGGTGGGACAGGGGTTCGATATGGCTACACCTTC.

This clone appeared once. The V call is TRBV6-6, the J call TRBJ1-1; the D is unclear. There are 14 residues in the CDR3. V lost 5 bases, J lost 5 bases, and 15 bases lay in between. Germline V gene sequence: CDR1 MNHNY, CDR2 SVGAGI (reference sequence). CDR3 loop: CASSTWKVGTEAFF. The CDR3 DNA reads as TGTGCCAGCAGTACCTGGAAGGTGGGGACTGAAGCTTTCTTT.

The V gene is TRBV7-2, the J gene TRBJ1-5; weak D call: TRBD1 (5 bases). V was pared by 5 bases and J by 6 bases, with 17 bases between. Germline CDR1 reads SGHTA; CDR2 reads FQGNSA. The CDR3 spans 15 residues. The CDR3 here is CASSPKRAGSQPQHF. The CDR3 DNA sequence: TGTGCCAGCAGCCCCAAGCGGGCAGGGAGTCAGCCCCAGCATTTT.

The CDR3 here is CASAPSPGQTDTQYF. CDR3 nucleotide sequence: TGTGCCAGCGCTCCATCGCCGGGACAGACAGATACGCAGTATTTT. The rearrangement joins TRBV6-5 to TRBJ2-3, with TRBD1 identical over 7 bases. V lost 8 bases to trimming and J lost 3 bases; unmatched junction nucleotides: 11. This CDR3 has 15 amino acids. Germline V gene sequence: CDR1 MNHEY, CDR2 SVGAGI.

This chain connects TRBV11-2 to TRBJ2-1; TRBD1 agrees at 8 bases. Germline CDR1 and CDR2: SGHAT and FQNNGV. This CDR3 spans 15 amino acids. V lost 4 bases, J lost 2 bases, and 4 bases stayed unmatched. CDR3 in DNA: TGTGCCAGCAGCTCAAGGACAGGGCCCTACAATGAGCAGTTCTTC. Protein: CASSSRTGPYNEQFF.

V is TRBV27 and J is TRBJ1-5, with D perhaps TRBD1 (6 bases). The CDR3 runs 14 residues. Looked up from germline, CDR1 is MNHEY and CDR2 is SMNVEV (reference sequence). Between the trimmed V and J ends, which lost 6 bases and 2 bases, there was a span of 11 bases. CDR3 bases: TGTGCCAGCAGCGGACAGATGGGCAATCAGCCCCAGCATTTT. Translation gives CASSGQMGNQPQHF.

About this clone itself: Sequence at one end of the junction differs from germline and may be a read error. The genes are TRBV7-7 and TRBJ1-1; no clear D. The CDR3 is 13 residues long. Per the germline V gene, CDR1 is SSHAT and CDR2 is FNYEAQ (reference sequence). CDR3 region: CASSVNWDTEAFF. The DNA for the CDR3 is TGTGCTAGCAGCGTAAACTGGGATACTGAAGCTTTCTTT.

The V and J genes are TRBV11-2 and TRBJ2-1; 9 bases map to TRBD2. After removal of 2 bases from V and 5 bases from J, the junction contained 7 bases not matched to a gene. The germline gives CDR1 SGHAT, CDR2 FQNNGV. The CDR3 is 16 residues long. CDR3: CASSLRLAGIHNEQFF. Here the CDR3 DNA reads TGTGCCAGCAGCTTACGGCTAGCGGGGATACACAATGAGCAGTTCTTC.

The DNA for the CDR3 is TGCGCCAGCAGCCTAGGGAAAGTTCGCTACGAGCAGTACTTC. It is translated as CASSLGKVRYEQYF. J is TRBJ2-7 and V is TRBV4-1; D is undetermined. Trimming stripped 4 bases from V and 3 bases from J, with 13 bases between. The CDR3 has 14 residues. CDR1 and CDR2 from the germline V gene are MGHRA and YSYEKL.

Only one count was recorded for this clone. The chain recombines TRBV27 with TRBJ1-2; the D gene is possibly TRBD1 (5 bases). Per the germline V gene, CDR1 is MNHEY and CDR2 is SMNVEV (reference sequence). This CDR3 is built from 15 residues. Trimming shortened V by 3 bases and J by 0 bases, and 11 bases separated the two germline ends. The CDR3 sequence: CASSFQGAANYGYTF. CDR3 coding DNA: TGTGCCAGCAGTTTTCAGGGTGCGGCTAACTATGGCTACACCTTC.